This T cell receptor (beta chain) was recorded in a study of beta chain features in type 1 diabetes. Findings and limits, study-wide: In patients and controls equally, PCR might favor templates that are shorter. Moderate yet significant TCRB CDR3 shortening was seen in Type 1 diabetes patients in all four CD4+ subsets. More deletions and fewer insertions at VDJ junctions were seen in type 1 diabetes patients.

Sorted populations were all over 95% pure. Only a few counts were recorded for this clone. What it binds is unknown. All of the isolated RNA was reverse transcribed, so expressed TCRB transcripts were sequenced. Only in-frame clones appear in the TCRdb table, and some are missing; sequencing was by immunoSEQ multiplex PCR. The sample shows hundreds of thousands of clones, about 14% of them seen only once. V was trimmed by 2 bases and J by 15 bases, leaving 14 bases between them. This CDR3 is built from 11 residues. Germline CDR1 and CDR2: DFQATT and SNEGSKA (reference sequence). Sequencing used naive CD4+ T cells from blood. The TCR sequence derives from a man between 18 and 29 years old with type 1 diabetes. This sequence joins TRBV20-1 and TRBJ2-1; no definite D call. The CDR3 loop reads CSARYRAIGFF. The CDR3 bases are TGCAGTGCTAGATATAGGGCCATTGGGTTCTTC.